These T cell receptor beta chains were read from a single sample in a study of control samples from healthy donors and cancer patients. Profiling relied on immunoSEQ multiplex PCR, and the TCRdb table lists in-frame clones only, not all of them. The sample contains tens of thousands of clones, 90% to 95% of which appear only once. The sequenced material came from PBMCs. The receptors stem from a man aged 25 to 40 with colorectal cancer. Both conserved end residues are part of each CDR3. The D gene is left open where the match is weak. The size of a clone is reported for some rows only, either as once, few or many, or as a class for expanded clones.

CDR3 DNA: TGTGCCAGCAGCCAAGTGGGCGGGGGCTATGGCTACACCTTC
CDR3 protein: CASSQVGGGYGYTF
D gene: NA
V gene: TRBV3-1/TRBV3-2
clone size: NA
J gene: TRBJ1-2

CDR3 DNA: TGTGCCACCAACCCAACGGGACTAAGCAACAATGAGCAGTTCTTC
CDR3 protein: CATNPTGLSNNEQFF
D gene: TRBD2
V gene: TRBV15
clone size: NA
J gene: TRBJ2-1

CDR3 DNA: TGCAGTGCTAGTGACCGGGACCACCTAGGCACAGATACGCAGTATTTT
CDR3 protein: CSASDRDHLGTDTQYF
D gene: NA
V gene: TRBV20-1
clone size: NA
J gene: TRBJ2-3

CDR3 DNA: TGTGCCAGCAGCCCCCGCCCCGGGGGCATTGATTCACCCCTCCACTTT
CDR3 protein: CASSPRPGGIDSPLHF
D gene: NA
V gene: TRBV4-2
clone size: NA
J gene: TRBJ1-6

CDR3 DNA: TGCAGCGTTTATACCGGGACGCACTATGGCTACACCTTC
CDR3 protein: CSVYTGTHYGYTF
D gene: NA
V gene: TRBV29-1
clone size: NA
J gene: TRBJ1-2

CDR3 DNA: TGTGCCAGCAGTCTTGGGACAAGGATGGACGAAGCTTTCTTT
CDR3 protein: CASSLGTRMDEAFF
D gene: NA
V gene: TRBV6-5
clone size: NA
J gene: TRBJ1-1

CDR3 DNA: TGTGCCAGCAGCTTAAAAGGGAGGGGTGATCAGCCCCAGCATTTT
CDR3 protein: CASSLKGRGDQPQHF
D gene: NA
V gene: TRBV11-2
clone size: NA
J gene: TRBJ1-5

CDR3 DNA: TGTGCCAGCTCACAGGAAAACAATGAGCAGTTCTTC
CDR3 protein: CASSQENNEQFF
D gene: NA
V gene: TRBV18
clone size: NA
J gene: TRBJ2-1

CDR3 DNA: TGTGCCAGCAGTTTTGGGGGGCTTCCGAATGAGCAGTTCTTC
CDR3 protein: CASSFGGLPNEQFF
D gene: NA
V gene: TRBV27
clone size: NA
J gene: TRBJ2-1

CDR3 DNA: TGCGCCAGCAGCTTTAGGGAGCTCTCCCCCTACAATGAGCAGTTCTTC
CDR3 protein: CASSFRELSPYNEQFF
D gene: NA
V gene: TRBV5-1
clone size: NA
J gene: TRBJ2-1

CDR3 DNA: TGTGCCACCACGGAACGGGACAGGGTGATCAATGAGCAGTTCTTC
CDR3 protein: CATTERDRVINEQFF
D gene: TRBD1
V gene: TRBV19
clone size: NA
J gene: TRBJ2-1

CDR3 DNA: TGTGCCAGCAGTGAATCCGCCGGGGGTCGATCAGGGGAAAAACTGTTTTTT
CDR3 protein: CASSESAGGRSGEKLFF
D gene: NA
V gene: TRBV25-1
clone size: NA
J gene: TRBJ1-4

CDR3 DNA: TGTGCCAGCAGTGACCTGGGACAGGTGTCCTACGAGCAGTACTTC
CDR3 protein: CASSDLGQVSYEQYF
D gene: TRBD1
V gene: TRBV2
clone size: NA
J gene: TRBJ2-7

CDR3 DNA: TGTGCCAGCAGCTTCGGGACAGGGGTAACTGGGGCCAACGTCCTGACTTTC
CDR3 protein: CASSFGTGVTGANVLTF
D gene: TRBD1
V gene: TRBV11-3
clone size: NA
J gene: TRBJ2-6

CDR3 DNA: TGTGCCACCACTCGAGGGGGCACTGAAGCTTTCTTT
CDR3 protein: CATTRGGTEAFF
D gene: NA
V gene: TRBV24-1
clone size: NA
J gene: TRBJ1-1

CDR3 DNA: TGTGCCAGCACCGAGGTCCCCGGGGAGCTGTTTTTT
CDR3 protein: CASTEVPGELFF
D gene: NA
V gene: TRBV6-5
clone size: NA
J gene: TRBJ2-2

CDR3 DNA: TGTGCCAGTAGTATGGTAGGCTACAATGAGCAGTTCTTC
CDR3 protein: CASSMVGYNEQFF
D gene: NA
V gene: TRBV19
clone size: NA
J gene: TRBJ2-1

CDR3 DNA: TGCAGTGCTAGCACAGATACGCAGTATTTT
CDR3 protein: CSASTDTQYF
D gene: NA
V gene: TRBV20-1
clone size: NA
J gene: TRBJ2-3

CDR3 DNA: TGTGCCAGCAGTTTGGATCATTTTAATGGCTACACCTTC
CDR3 protein: CASSLDHFNGYTF
D gene: NA
V gene: TRBV12-3/TRBV12-4
clone size: few
J gene: TRBJ1-2

CDR3 DNA: TGTGCCAGCAGTTCCGGACAGGGAGGCAGTCAGCCCCAGCATTTT
CDR3 protein: CASSSGQGGSQPQHF
D gene: TRBD1
V gene: TRBV6-6
clone size: few
J gene: TRBJ1-5

CDR3 DNA: TGTGCCAGCAGGCCGGAGAACACTGAAGCTTTCTTT
CDR3 protein: CASRPENTEAFF
D gene: NA
V gene: TRBV7-9
clone size: NA
J gene: TRBJ1-1

CDR3 DNA: TGTGCCAGCAGCCAGCGACTTGCTAGCACAGATACGCAGTATTTT
CDR3 protein: CASSQRLASTDTQYF
D gene: NA
V gene: TRBV3-1/TRBV3-2
clone size: NA
J gene: TRBJ2-3

CDR3 DNA: TGTGCCAGCAGCTTAGACCCCAAACAGGGACATGGCTACACCTTC
CDR3 protein: CASSLDPKQGHGYTF
D gene: NA
V gene: TRBV7-6
clone size: NA
J gene: TRBJ1-2

CDR3 DNA: TGTGCCAGCCGCCCCGGACATACAAAGATGAACACTGAAGCTTTCTTT
CDR3 protein: CASRPGHTKMNTEAFF
D gene: NA
V gene: TRBV6-7
clone size: NA
J gene: TRBJ1-1

CDR3 DNA: TGTGCCACCAGCAGAGGGCCTTATGGCTACACCTTC
CDR3 protein: CATSRGPYGYTF
D gene: NA
V gene: TRBV15
clone size: NA
J gene: TRBJ1-2

CDR3 DNA: TGCAGCGTTGGACGTAACAAGAACACTGAAGCTTTCTTT
CDR3 protein: CSVGRNKNTEAFF
D gene: NA
V gene: TRBV29-1
clone size: NA
J gene: TRBJ1-1

CDR3 DNA: TGTGCCAGCAGCTTTTCTCTGACTGCCCGAGGCTCCGATACGCAGTATTTT
CDR3 protein: CASSFSLTARGSDTQYF
D gene: NA
V gene: TRBV11-2
clone size: NA
J gene: TRBJ2-3

CDR3 DNA: TGCGCCAGCAGCCAAGCCCCCGGAGGGCGACCTAACAATGAGCAGTTCTTC
CDR3 protein: CASSQAPGGRPNNEQFF
D gene: NA
V gene: TRBV4-3
clone size: once
J gene: TRBJ2-1

CDR3 DNA: TGTGCCAGCAGCTTTACAGGGAGCTATGGCTACACCTTC
CDR3 protein: CASSFTGSYGYTF
D gene: NA
V gene: TRBV27
clone size: NA
J gene: TRBJ1-2

CDR3 DNA: TGTGCCAGCAGTTACTCGGGTACAGCCTACAATGAGCAGTTCTTC
CDR3 protein: CASSYSGTAYNEQFF
D gene: NA
V gene: TRBV6-6
clone size: NA
J gene: TRBJ2-1

CDR3 DNA: TGTGCCAGTAGTGGAACTGGGGGCACGGAGACCCAGTACTTC
CDR3 protein: CASSGTGGTETQYF
D gene: NA
V gene: TRBV19
clone size: NA
J gene: TRBJ2-5

CDR3 DNA: TGTGCCAGTAGTATCGATACCGATGGGGAGCCCTACAATGAGCAGTTCTTC
CDR3 protein: CASSIDTDGEPYNEQFF
D gene: NA
V gene: TRBV19
clone size: NA
J gene: TRBJ2-1

CDR3 DNA: TGTGCCAGCAGCTTAGGGGGTCCCTGGTCTGGAAACACCATATATTTT
CDR3 protein: CASSLGGPWSGNTIYF
D gene: NA
V gene: TRBV7-2
clone size: NA
J gene: TRBJ1-3

CDR3 DNA: TGTGCCAGCAGCTTCGGACAGGGTCCAGGGAATACGCAGTATTTT
CDR3 protein: CASSFGQGPGNTQYF
D gene: TRBD1
V gene: TRBV7-6
clone size: NA
J gene: TRBJ2-3

CDR3 DNA: TGTGCCAGCAGTGCCACAGGGAGGGACATTCAGTACTTC
CDR3 protein: CASSATGRDIQYF
D gene: NA
V gene: TRBV25-1
clone size: NA
J gene: TRBJ2-4

CDR3 DNA: TGCAGTGCTTATCAGGGGGTTGAAGCTTTCTTT
CDR3 protein: CSAYQGVEAFF
D gene: TRBD1
V gene: TRBV20-1
clone size: NA
J gene: TRBJ1-1

CDR3 DNA: TGCGCCAGCAGCCAGGGACTAGCAGGATTGGGCTCGGTGAACATTCAGTACTTC
CDR3 protein: CASSQGLAGLGSVNIQYF
D gene: TRBD2
V gene: TRBV4-3
clone size: NA
J gene: TRBJ2-4

CDR3 DNA: TGTGCCAGCAGCTTAGGGTTGGGGCAGGTAATCGTCTTC
CDR3 protein: CASSLGLGQVIVF
D gene: NA
V gene: TRBV11-2
clone size: NA
J gene: TRBJ2-7